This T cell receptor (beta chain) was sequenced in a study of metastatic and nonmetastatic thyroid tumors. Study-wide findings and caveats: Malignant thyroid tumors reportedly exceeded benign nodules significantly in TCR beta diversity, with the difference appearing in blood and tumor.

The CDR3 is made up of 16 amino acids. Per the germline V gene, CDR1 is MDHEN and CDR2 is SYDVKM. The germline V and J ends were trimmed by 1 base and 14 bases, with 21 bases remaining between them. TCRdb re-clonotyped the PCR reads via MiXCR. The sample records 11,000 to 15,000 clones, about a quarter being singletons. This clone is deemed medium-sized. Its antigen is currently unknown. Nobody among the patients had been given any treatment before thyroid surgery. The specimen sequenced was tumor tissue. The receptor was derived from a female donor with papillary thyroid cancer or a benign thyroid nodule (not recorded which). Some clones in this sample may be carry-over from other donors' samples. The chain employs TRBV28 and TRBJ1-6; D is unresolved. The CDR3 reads CASSLSRATAGSALHF. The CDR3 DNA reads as TGTGCCAGCAGTTTATCGAGGGCCACCGCGGGGTCGGCCCTCCACTTT.